One T cell receptor beta chain is described in this entry. This sample is drawn from a study of identical twins. TCRdb fed the 5' RACE reads into MiXCR, producing one record per CDR3 protein. The sample holds a few hundred thousand distinct CDR3 sequences; around 9% are singletons and the top ten take about 9.1%. The CDR3 loop spans 16 amino acids. The V segment lost 0 bases and the J segment 12 bases; nucleotides outside the gene matches: 15. The clonotype comes from a woman between 50 and 59 years old in good health. This chain joins TRBV12-3 or TRBV12-4 and TRBJ2-7; TRBD2 agrees at 9 bases. Source material: naive T cells sorted from blood. The CDR3 DNA follows: TGTGCCAGCAGTTTAGCGCGGTCGATAGCGGGAGCTTCTCTGTACTTC. Protein product: CASSLARSIAGASLYF.